This record covers a single T cell receptor (beta chain). Its antigen remains unidentified. The data originate from a study of T cell responses to AZD1222 COVID-19 vaccine. Study-wide results and limits: Spike as a whole was targeted by vaccine-associated CD4 TCRs, dominant at 160-218 and 743-854. Baseline serostatus was positive in only a handful of AZD1222 recipients.

The CDR3 consists of 16 residues. Germline loops: CDR1 MGHRA, CDR2 YSYEKL. Trimming took 0 bases from V and 5 from J; bases not matched to a gene: 6. Sequencing was performed with immunoSEQ multiplex PCR; in TCRdb, only in-frame clones are kept and a portion is missing. The sample includes roughly 120,000 clones, around 88% of them seen just once. The clonotype was recovered from an adult in good health. Sequences were derived from peripheral blood, sampled on day 0 of AZD1222 vaccination. V usage is TRBV4-1 and J usage is TRBJ1-1, with 10 bases aligning to TRBD1. CDR3 coding DNA: TGCGCCAGCAGCCAAGACCTGGGACAGGGGCAGACTGAAGCTTTCTTT. This encodes CASSQDLGQGQTEAFF.